This T cell receptor (beta chain) was identified in a study of blood T cell repertoires in COVID-19. Study details: There were acute and convalescent COVID-19 samples, and they came from the United States, Italy and Spain.

Original handling: Amplifying reference gene primers gave estimates of nucleated cell counts. Profiled with immunoSEQ multiplex PCR; TCRdb holds only in-frame clones, not every one. The V and J calls and the clone size are those of that table, but D and trimming were determined from the DNA. In the table there are over 300,000 clones, 85% of which are singletons. The CDR3 contains 16 residues. V was clipped by 3 bases and J by 5 bases; unmatched bases: 9. CDR1 and CDR2 from the germline V gene are LGHDT and YNNKEL (reference sequence). This TCR came from a human donor in a cohort sampled during active COVID-19. Sequencing used peripheral blood. The chain employs TRBV3-1 (or the pseudogene TRBV3-2) and TRBJ2-5, with 10 positions matching TRBD2. CDR3 amino acids: CASSHSLAGMGETQYF. The CDR3 DNA reads TGTGCCAGCAGCCATTCACTAGCGGGGATGGGGGAGACCCAGTACTTC.